The subject of this entry is one TCR beta chain. This clone was seen more than once but under ten times. The specificity of this receptor is unknown. No clone much larger than this one lies a single base away; base qualities are absent. Each collaborating institution followed its own protocols to collect whole blood in K2EDTA tubes. For TCRbeta analysis, collaborator samples were shipped as frozen whole blood, as isolated PBMCs, or as DNA extracted from either sample type. The sample is drawn from a study of blood T cell repertoires in COVID-19 (TCRdb year 2020). In the study overall: Collaborator samples came from the United States, Italy and Spain and covered acute and convalescent phases of COVID-19. HLA class I and class II types, where available, came from metadata supplied by the sample provider rather than from assay-based typing. The samples were drawn from two sources: the first 160 participants of the ongoing ImmuneRACE study, and some 1,300 subjects contributed by 6 global collaborators. The sample metadata nearly always contained a de-identified subject ID, COVID-19 status, age in years and sex. The repertoires were released in a freely available public database meant as a resource for research on the immune response to SARS-CoV-2. The material from the prospective study consisted of cDNA or gDNA derived from T cells, B-cell-depleted T cells, or PBMCs. Deeply sampled blood TCRbeta repertoires from subjects exposed to, actively infected with, or recovered from COVID-19 were included in the dataset.

TCRbeta CDR3 regions were amplified from genomic DNA using the immunoSEQ Assay, a bias-controlled multiplex PCR. The source study handled its data this way. Within the assay, amplification of reference gene primers was used to estimate how many nucleated cells each sample contained. To quantify the absolute abundance of each unique TCRbeta CDR3 rearrangement, sequence reads were collapsed and filtered. For each sample, productive Simpson clonality was calculated by taking the square root of Simpson's diversity index across productive rearrangements. TCRdb re-hosts the immuneACCESS table, in-frame sequences only. Its copies lack some clones; in the studies checked, an unresolved V gene accounts for under half of them, and the cause for the rest is not known. V, J and clone size derive from that table, while D and trimming were established from the DNA sequence. The sample table shows approximately 260,000 clones, and 70% to 90% are seen once. The ten largest make up approximately 11% of the sample.

CDR1 and CDR2, looked up from the germline V gene, are KGHSH and LQKENI. The junction shows trimming of 8 bases on V and 7 bases on J, and the gene matches do not reach 4 bases of it. The CDR3 goes from the cysteine to the phenylalanine over 13 residues. Only the CDR3 portion is preserved as DNA: 39 bases, with reading frame beginning at the first base. The investigation overall reported the following: The quantity of clinical and demographic metadata differed by source and by participant and was supplied without curation.

The clonotype comes from a woman in her sixties or seventies with acute or convalescent COVID-19. The material sequenced was peripheral blood. The sequence is built from TRBV18 and TRBJ1-6; 8 bases in the junction line up with TRBD1. The DNA is TGTGCCAGCCAGGGGGCTGAGAATTCACCCCTCCACTTT. Translated, it gives CASQGAENSPLHF. This CDR3, with the reference TRBV18 and TRBJ1-6 proteins standing in past its ends, gives the full variable domain NAGVMQNPRHLVRRRGQEARLRCSPMKGHSHVYWYRQLPEEGLKFMVYLQKENIIDESGMPKERFSAEFPKEGPSILRIQQVVRGDSAAYFCASQGAENSPLHFGNGTRLTVT.